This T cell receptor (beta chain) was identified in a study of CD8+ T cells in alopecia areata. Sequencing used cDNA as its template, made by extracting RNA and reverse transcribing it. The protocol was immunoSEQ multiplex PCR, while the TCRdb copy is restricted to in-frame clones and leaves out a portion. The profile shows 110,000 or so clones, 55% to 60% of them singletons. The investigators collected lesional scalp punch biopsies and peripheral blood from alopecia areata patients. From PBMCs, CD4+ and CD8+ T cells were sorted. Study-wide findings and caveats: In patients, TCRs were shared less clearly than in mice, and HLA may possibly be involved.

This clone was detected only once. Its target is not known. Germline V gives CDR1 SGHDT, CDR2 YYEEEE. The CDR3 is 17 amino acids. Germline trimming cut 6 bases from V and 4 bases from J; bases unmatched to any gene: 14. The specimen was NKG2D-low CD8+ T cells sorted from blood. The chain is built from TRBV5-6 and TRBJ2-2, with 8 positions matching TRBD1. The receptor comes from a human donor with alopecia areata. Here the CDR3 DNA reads TGTGCCAGCACCCCTGGACAGGGAATTATTAGCACCGGGGAGCTGTTTTTT. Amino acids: CASTPGQGIISTGELFF.